This is a list of T cell receptor beta chains from one sample in a study of cytomegalovirus exposure and HLA in healthy donors. Sequencing was performed with immunoSEQ multiplex PCR; in TCRdb, only in-frame clones are kept and a portion is missing. The sample carries around 62,000 clones, about 89% recorded once. Sequencing was carried out using PBMCs. The source is a woman aged 18-29 years in good health and CMV-seronegative. Both conserved end residues are part of each CDR3. Each record gives: CDR3 DNA, CDR3 protein, D gene, V gene, J gene, clone size. D genes are given only for firm matches. Not every row has a clone size; where given, it reads once, few, many or a size class.

DNA: TGTGCCAGCTCACCCGGTAATAGCGGGAGAAGGATGCAGACCCAGTACTTC; CDR3: CASSPGNSGRRMQTQYF; D: TRBD2; V: TRBV18; J: TRBJ2-5; size: .
DNA: TGCGCCAGCAGTAGGGGACAGGGGGCCCTGGGCGAGCAGTTCTTC; CDR3: CASSRGQGALGEQFF; D: TRBD1; V: TRBV5-1; J: TRBJ2-1; size: .
DNA: TGTGCCAGCAGCGCGGGACGTGCTGAAGCTTTCTTT; CDR3: CASSAGRAEAFF; D: .; V: TRBV5-6; J: TRBJ1-1; size: .
DNA: TGTGCCAGTAGTATAGTTTACGGGGAGCTGTTTTTT; CDR3: CASSIVYGELFF; D: .; V: TRBV19; J: TRBJ2-2; size: few
DNA: TGTGCCAGCAGCTACGGGGGAGAGCAGTACTTC; CDR3: CASSYGGEQYF; D: .; V: TRBV7-2; J: TRBJ2-7; size: .
DNA: TGTGCCAGCAGCTTAGCGCCGGGGGGCGCGGGATATGGCTACACCTTC; CDR3: CASSLAPGGAGYGYTF; D: .; V: TRBV7-2; J: TRBJ1-2; size: .
DNA: TGTGCCAGCAGCCGGGGACAGGACAATCAGCCCCAGCATTTT; CDR3: CASSRGQDNQPQHF; D: TRBD1; V: TRBV7-3; J: TRBJ1-5; size: .
DNA: TGTGCCAGCAGTTTCCCCACAGGGATGGTCGAAAAACTGTTTTTT; CDR3: CASSFPTGMVEKLFF; D: .; V: TRBV28; J: TRBJ1-4; size: .
DNA: TGTGCCTGGAATGACAGGGGTGGCAATCAGCCCCAGCATTTT; CDR3: CAWNDRGGNQPQHF; D: TRBD1; V: TRBV30; J: TRBJ1-5; size: once
DNA: TGTGCCAGCAGCTTAGGGCGGGGGGGCTCAGAGACCCAGTACTTC; CDR3: CASSLGRGGSETQYF; D: TRBD2; V: TRBV7-2; J: TRBJ2-5; size: .
DNA: TGTGCCAGTAGCCTGGGACAGGTGAACACTGAAGCTTTCTTT; CDR3: CASSLGQVNTEAFF; D: TRBD1; V: TRBV19; J: TRBJ1-1; size: .
DNA: TGTGCCAGCAGCTTAGTTGCGTGGGAGCAGTACTTC; CDR3: CASSLVAWEQYF; D: .; V: TRBV7-9; J: TRBJ2-7; size: .
DNA: TGTGCCAGCAGCGATACAGGTCACGGGGAGACCCAGTACTTC; CDR3: CASSDTGHGETQYF; D: .; V: TRBV2; J: TRBJ2-5; size: .
DNA: TGCGCCAGCAGCCCTGACAGGAGGACCACTGAAGCTTTCTTT; CDR3: CASSPDRRTTEAFF; D: .; V: TRBV4-1; J: TRBJ1-1; size: .
DNA: TGTGCCAGCAGTTTTTCACAGGGGGCGGCTCAGCCCCAGCATTTT; CDR3: CASSFSQGAAQPQHF; D: TRBD1; V: TRBV27; J: TRBJ1-5; size: .
DNA: TGTGCCATCTCGGACAGGGGGTTGAGCAATCAGCCCCAGCATTTT; CDR3: CAISDRGLSNQPQHF; D: TRBD1; V: TRBV10-3; J: TRBJ1-5; size: .
DNA: TGTGCCAGCAGCGCGCGACAGGGGGCGAGGGAAAAACTGTTTTTT; CDR3: CASSARQGAREKLFF; D: TRBD1; V: TRBV7-6; J: TRBJ1-4; size: .
DNA: TGTGCCAGCACCTCCAGGGAGGTTAGCAATCAGCCCCAGCATTTT; CDR3: CASTSREVSNQPQHF; D: .; V: TRBV19; J: TRBJ1-5; size: .
DNA: TGTGCCAGCAGCCCAGGGGGCACTAACACTGAAGCTTTCTTT; CDR3: CASSPGGTNTEAFF; D: TRBD1; V: TRBV7-2; J: TRBJ1-1; size: few
DNA: TGCGCCAGCAGCTTGTCGGCAGGGGGCCCCTACTATGGCTACACCTTC; CDR3: CASSLSAGGPYYGYTF; D: TRBD1; V: TRBV5-1; J: TRBJ1-2; size: .
DNA: TGTGCCAGCAGCTTAAGTCAGCACTCAGGGGAGCAGTACTTC; CDR3: CASSLSQHSGEQYF; D: .; V: TRBV5-4; J: TRBJ2-7; size: .
DNA: TGTGCCAGCAGCGTAGGGCTAGCGGAGGGCCAAGAGACCCAGTACTTC; CDR3: CASSVGLAEGQETQYF; D: TRBD2; V: TRBV9; J: TRBJ2-5; size: .
DNA: TGTGCCAGCAGCTTCCGAGGGGGAGGGAGACTAGAGACCCAGTACTTC; CDR3: CASSFRGGGRLETQYF; D: .; V: TRBV7-3; J: TRBJ2-5; size: few
DNA: TGTGCCAGCAGCCCACCAGGGGTGGTAGATACGCAGTATTTT; CDR3: CASSPPGVVDTQYF; D: .; V: TRBV13; J: TRBJ2-3; size: .
DNA: TGTGCCAGCACCCCGGGGGGAGGGACGCAGTATTTT; CDR3: CASTPGGGTQYF; D: TRBD2; V: TRBV7-6; J: TRBJ2-3; size: .
DNA: TGTGCCAGCAGCTACAGCCGGACAGGGACTCGGGGCTACACCTTC; CDR3: CASSYSRTGTRGYTF; D: TRBD1; V: TRBV14; J: TRBJ1-2; size: .
DNA: TGTGCCAACACCAGGGGTTTGTCTGGGGCCAACGTCCTGACTTTC; CDR3: CANTRGLSGANVLTF; D: .; V: TRBV2; J: TRBJ2-6; size: few
DNA: TGTGCCAGTAGGAGGACAGTTGGGGGCTATGGCTACACCTTC; CDR3: CASRRTVGGYGYTF; D: .; V: TRBV19; J: TRBJ1-2; size: .
DNA: TGTGCCTGGAGTTTCGGCGGGGGCCTACGCAATGAGCAGTTCTTC; CDR3: CAWSFGGGLRNEQFF; D: .; V: TRBV30; J: TRBJ2-1; size: .
DNA: TGCGCCAGCAGCCAATCCGGACTAGCGGGGTACACAGATACGCAGTATTTT; CDR3: CASSQSGLAGYTDTQYF; D: TRBD2; V: TRBV4-3; J: TRBJ2-3; size: .
DNA: TGTGCCAGCAGCCTCGGACTAGCGGGAAGGTACAATGAGCAGTTCTTC; CDR3: CASSLGLAGRYNEQFF; D: TRBD2; V: TRBV9; J: TRBJ2-1; size: few
DNA: TGTGCCAGTAGTATACAGGGACATAGCAATCAGCCCCAGCATTTT; CDR3: CASSIQGHSNQPQHF; D: .; V: TRBV19; J: TRBJ1-5; size: .
DNA: TGCGCCAGCAGCCAAGGATTTACGCTAGCGGAGTACGAGCAGTACTTC; CDR3: CASSQGFTLAEYEQYF; D: TRBD2; V: TRBV4-1; J: TRBJ2-7; size: medium-sized
DNA: TGTGCCAGTAGTCACAATGCCGTTCAGCCCCAGCATTTT; CDR3: CASSHNAVQPQHF; D: .; V: TRBV19; J: TRBJ1-5; size: .
DNA: TGTGCCTGGAGTAGGATGGAGAACGAGCAGTACTTC; CDR3: CAWSRMENEQYF; D: .; V: TRBV30; J: TRBJ2-7; size: .
DNA: TGTGCCAGCAGCTCCCGACAGGGGTATAACAATGAGCAGTTCTTC; CDR3: CASSSRQGYNNEQFF; D: TRBD1; V: TRBV7-9; J: TRBJ2-1; size: .
DNA: TGTGCCAGCTCACTGGCACTAGCGGACTACAATGAGCAGTTCTTC; CDR3: CASSLALADYNEQFF; D: TRBD2; V: TRBV18; J: TRBJ2-1; size: .
DNA: TGCAGCGTTGAAAGTAGCTCCAGCTACGAGCAGTACTTC; CDR3: CSVESSSSYEQYF; D: .; V: TRBV29-1; J: TRBJ2-7; size: .
DNA: TGTGCCACCAGCAGAGATCACGCGGGAGGGCCTTGGGAGCAGTACTTC; CDR3: CATSRDHAGGPWEQYF; D: TRBD2; V: TRBV15; J: TRBJ2-7; size: once
DNA: TGCGCCAGCAGTTGGGGTAGGGGCGCTTTTGGCTACACCTTC; CDR3: CASSWGRGAFGYTF; D: .; V: TRBV5-1; J: TRBJ1-2; size: .
DNA: TGTGCCAGCAGCTTGGGAGGGTCCGTGCAAATTCCAACTAATGAAAAACTGTTTTTT; CDR3: CASSLGGSVQIPTNEKLFF; D: .; V: TRBV7-6; J: TRBJ1-4; size: .
DNA: TGTGCCAGTAGCCCCTTACAGACTAGCTCCTACAATGAGCAGTTCTTC; CDR3: CASSPLQTSSYNEQFF; D: .; V: TRBV19; J: TRBJ2-1; size: .
DNA: TGCGCCAGCAGCGGAGGACAGGGGATGGCGAACACTGAAGCTTTCTTT; CDR3: CASSGGQGMANTEAFF; D: TRBD1; V: TRBV5-1; J: TRBJ1-1; size: .
DNA: TGTGCCAGCAGCCAAAGTCAGGGCGGGAGGGTTGTGAATGAGCAGTTCTTC; CDR3: CASSQSQGGRVVNEQFF; D: TRBD2; V: TRBV7-3; J: TRBJ2-1; size: .
DNA: TGTGCCAGTAGCAGGGGAAGCCAGCCCCAGCATTTT; CDR3: CASSRGSQPQHF; D: .; V: TRBV2; J: TRBJ1-5; size: .
DNA: TGTGCCAGCAGCCCGGGACAGGGAAAGAACGGCTACGAGCAGTACTTC; CDR3: CASSPGQGKNGYEQYF; D: TRBD1; V: TRBV9; J: TRBJ2-7; size: .
DNA: TGTGCCATTATTCCTTTGCGGTACTTC; CDR3: CAIIPLRYF; D: .; V: TRBV9; J: TRBJ2-7; size: few
DNA: TGTGCCAGCAGCTTCAGGGGCGAGCAGTACTTC; CDR3: CASSFRGEQYF; D: .; V: TRBV7-2; J: TRBJ2-7; size: .
DNA: TGCAGCGTTGCTAGCGGCTACAATGAGCAGTTCTTC; CDR3: CSVASGYNEQFF; D: TRBD2; V: TRBV29-1; J: TRBJ2-1; size: .
DNA: TGCGCCAGCAGCCATTTTCGGACAGGGGATCACGAGCAGTACTTC; CDR3: CASSHFRTGDHEQYF; D: TRBD1; V: TRBV4-3; J: TRBJ2-7; size: .